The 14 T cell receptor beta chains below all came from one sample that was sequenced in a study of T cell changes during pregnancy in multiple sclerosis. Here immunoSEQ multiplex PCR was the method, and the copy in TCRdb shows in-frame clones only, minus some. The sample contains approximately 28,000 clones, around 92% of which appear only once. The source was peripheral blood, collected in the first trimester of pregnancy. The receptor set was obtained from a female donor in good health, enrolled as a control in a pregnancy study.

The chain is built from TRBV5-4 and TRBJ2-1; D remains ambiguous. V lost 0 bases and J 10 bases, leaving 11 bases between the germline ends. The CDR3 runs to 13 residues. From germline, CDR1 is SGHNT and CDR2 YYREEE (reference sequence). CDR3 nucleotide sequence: TGTGCCAGCAGCTTGGCCGGTCCGAACGAGCAGTTCTTC. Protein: CASSLAGPNEQFF.

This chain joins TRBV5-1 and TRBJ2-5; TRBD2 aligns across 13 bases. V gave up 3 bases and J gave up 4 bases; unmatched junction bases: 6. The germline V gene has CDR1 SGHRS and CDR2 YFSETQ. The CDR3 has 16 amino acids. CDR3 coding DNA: TGCGCCAGCAGCTCAACCGGGACTAGCGGGGTAGAGACCCAGTACTTC. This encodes CASSSTGTSGVETQYF.

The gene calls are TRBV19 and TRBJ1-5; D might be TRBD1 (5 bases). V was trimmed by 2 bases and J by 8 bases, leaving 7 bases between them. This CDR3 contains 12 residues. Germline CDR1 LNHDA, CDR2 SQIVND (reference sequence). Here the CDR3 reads CASSIKGEPQHF. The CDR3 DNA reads TGTGCCAGTAGTATAAAAGGGGAGCCCCAGCATTTT. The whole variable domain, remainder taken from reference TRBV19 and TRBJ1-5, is DGGITQSPKYLFRKEGQNVTLSCEQNLNHDAMYWYRQDPGQGLRLIYYSQIVNDFQKGDIAEGYSVSREKKESFPLTVTSAQKNPTAFYLCASSIKGEPQHFGDGTRLSIL.

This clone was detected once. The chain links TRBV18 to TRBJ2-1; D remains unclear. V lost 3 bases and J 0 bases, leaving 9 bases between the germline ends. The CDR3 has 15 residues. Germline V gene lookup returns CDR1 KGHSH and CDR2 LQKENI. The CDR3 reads CASSPPTSSYNEQFF. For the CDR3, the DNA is TGTGCCAGCTCACCCCCGACAAGCTCCTACAATGAGCAGTTCTTC.

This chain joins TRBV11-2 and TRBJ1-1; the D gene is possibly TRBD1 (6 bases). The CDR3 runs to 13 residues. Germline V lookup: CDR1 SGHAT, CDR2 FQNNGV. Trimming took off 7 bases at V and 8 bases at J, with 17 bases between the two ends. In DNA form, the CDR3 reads TGTGCCAGCAACGTACCGACAGGAAGGGAAGCTTTCTTT. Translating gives CASNVPTGREAFF. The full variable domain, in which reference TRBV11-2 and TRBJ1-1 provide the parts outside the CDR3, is EAGVAQSPRYKIIEKRQSVAFWCNPISGHATLYWYQQILGQGPKLLIQFQNNGVVDDSQLPKDRFSAERLKGVDSTLKIQPAKLEDSAVYLCASNVPTGREAFFGQGTRLTVV.

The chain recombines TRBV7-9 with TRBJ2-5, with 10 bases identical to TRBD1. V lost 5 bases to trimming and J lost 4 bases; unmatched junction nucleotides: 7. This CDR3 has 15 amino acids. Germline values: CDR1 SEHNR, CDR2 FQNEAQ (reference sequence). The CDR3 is CASSVGQGLGETQYF. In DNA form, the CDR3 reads TGTGCCAGCAGCGTGGGACAGGGGTTAGGAGAGACCCAGTACTTC.

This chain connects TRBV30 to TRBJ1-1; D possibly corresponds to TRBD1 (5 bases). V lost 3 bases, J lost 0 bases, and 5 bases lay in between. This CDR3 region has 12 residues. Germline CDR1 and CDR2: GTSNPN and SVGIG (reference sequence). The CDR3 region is CAWRGVNTEAFF. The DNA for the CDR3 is TGTGCCTGGAGAGGGGTGAACACTGAAGCTTTCTTT.

CDR3 DNA: TGTGCCAGCAGTGACCCGTTCCTAGATACGCAGTATTTT. Encoded protein: CASSDPFLDTQYF. This sequence joins TRBV6-4 and TRBJ2-3; D gene unclear. The CDR3 runs 13 residues. The germline gives CDR1 MRHNA, CDR2 SNTAGT. Deletions cut 2 bases from V and 5 bases from J, with 8 bases between.

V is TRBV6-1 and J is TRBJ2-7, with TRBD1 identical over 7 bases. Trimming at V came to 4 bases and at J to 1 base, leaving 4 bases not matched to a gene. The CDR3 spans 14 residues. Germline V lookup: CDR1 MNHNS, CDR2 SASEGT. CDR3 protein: CASSGGRGSYEQYF. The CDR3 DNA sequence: TGTGCCAGCAGTGGAGGCAGGGGGTCCTACGAGCAGTACTTC.

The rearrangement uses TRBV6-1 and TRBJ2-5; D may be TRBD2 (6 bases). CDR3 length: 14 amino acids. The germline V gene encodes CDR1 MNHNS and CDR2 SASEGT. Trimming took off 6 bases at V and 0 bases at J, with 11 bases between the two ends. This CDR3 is CASSAWTNQETQYF. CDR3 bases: TGTGCCAGCAGCGCTTGGACTAACCAAGAGACCCAGTACTTC.

The CDR3 protein is CASSWTSGTYEQYF. The CDR3 bases are TGCGCCAGCAGCTGGACTAGCGGGACCTACGAGCAGTACTTC. This chain uses TRBV5-1 with TRBJ2-7; 12 bases align to TRBD2. J gave up 2 bases and V 3 bases, and 0 bases lay outside the gene matches. In germline, CDR1 is SGHRS, CDR2 YFSETQ. CDR3 length: 14 residues.

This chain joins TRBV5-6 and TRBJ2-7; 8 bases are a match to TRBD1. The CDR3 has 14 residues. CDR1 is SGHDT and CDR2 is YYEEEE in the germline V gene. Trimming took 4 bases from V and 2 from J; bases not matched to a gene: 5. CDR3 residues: CASSAQGVPYEQYF. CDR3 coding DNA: TGTGCCAGCAGCGCACAGGGGGTCCCCTACGAGCAGTACTTC.

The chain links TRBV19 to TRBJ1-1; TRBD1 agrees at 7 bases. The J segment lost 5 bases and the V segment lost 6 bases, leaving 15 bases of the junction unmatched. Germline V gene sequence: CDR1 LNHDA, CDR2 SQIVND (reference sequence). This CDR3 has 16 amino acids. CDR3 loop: CASSAERRGARTEAFF. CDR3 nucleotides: TGTGCCAGTAGCGCCGAACGCAGGGGGGCGAGGACTGAAGCTTTCTTT.

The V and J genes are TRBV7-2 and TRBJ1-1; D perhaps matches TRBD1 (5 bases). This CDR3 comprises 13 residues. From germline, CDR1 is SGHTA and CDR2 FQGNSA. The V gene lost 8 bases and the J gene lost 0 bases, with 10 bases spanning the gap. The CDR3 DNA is TGTGCCAGCGGATTCAGGGTGAACACTGAAGCTTTCTTT. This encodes CASGFRVNTEAFF.